These 29 T cell receptor beta chains came from one sample sequenced in a study of blood T cell repertoires in COVID-19. Assay: immunoSEQ multiplex PCR; the TCRdb copy retains only in-frame clones and omits some. The repertoire holds more than 25,000 clones, about 80% seen once, with 42% in the top ten. Sequenced: peripheral blood. The source is a woman of 80 years or more with acute or convalescent COVID-19.

This clone is labeled as medium-sized. The chain uses TRBV5-1 and TRBJ2-3; TRBD1 matches at 7 bases. The CDR3 length is 15 residues. Germline-derived CDR1 and CDR2 are SGHRS and YFSETQ. Germline trimming cut 0 bases from V and 5 bases from J; bases unmatched to any gene: 6. CDR3 loop: CASSLEGTDGDTQYF. CDR3 DNA: TGCGCCAGCAGCTTGGAAGGGACAGACGGAGATACGCAGTATTTT.

The gene calls are TRBV6-5 and TRBJ1-6, with a tentative D call TRBD1 (6 bases). The CDR3 runs 15 residues. V shed 6 bases and J shed 6 bases, with 15 bases lying between them. Germline V lookup: CDR1 MNHEY, CDR2 SVGAGI. The CDR3 here is CASSSLQGSNSPLHF. CDR3 nucleotides: TGTGCCAGCAGCTCTCTACAGGGTAGTAATTCACCCCTCCACTTT.

V usage is TRBV18 and J usage is TRBJ2-7; 9 positions agree with TRBD1. J was trimmed by 2 bases and V by 5 bases; bases with no gene match: 7. The germline gives CDR1 KGHSH, CDR2 LQKENI. CDR3 length: 15 amino acids. This chain's CDR3 is CASSGGQGGPYEQYF. As DNA, the CDR3 is TGTGCCAGCTCAGGGGGACAGGGCGGGCCCTACGAGCAGTACTTC.

This clone was detected a few times. The chain couples TRBV18 to TRBJ2-1; maybe TRBD1 (5 bases). CDR3 length equals 15 residues. The germline V gene has CDR1 KGHSH and CDR2 LQKENI. V shed 4 bases and J shed 0 bases, with 10 bases lying between them. CDR3 protein: CASSLDIYSYNEQFF. The CDR3, as DNA: TGTGCCAGCTCACTGGACATATACTCCTACAATGAGCAGTTCTTC.

The rearrangement joins TRBV4-3 to TRBJ2-1; 7 positions agree with TRBD2. The CDR3 has 16 amino acids. Trimming took 1 base from V and 4 from J; bases not matched to a gene: 7. Germline-derived CDR1 and CDR2 are LGHNA and YSLEER. CDR3 amino acids: CASSQGGLAAYNEQFF. In DNA, the CDR3 is TGCGCCAGCAGCCAAGGGGGTCTAGCGGCTTACAATGAGCAGTTCTTC.

The DNA of the CDR3 is TGTGCCAGCACCAGACAGGGGGCAGGCTATGGCTACACCTTC. It codes for CASTRQGAGYGYTF. The J gene is TRBJ1-2, the V gene TRBV6-5; TRBD1 matches 10 bases. Germline V CDR1 and CDR2: MNHEY, SVGAGI. Trimming cost V 7 bases and J 4 bases; bases outside gene matches: 6. The CDR3 covers 14 residues.

V is TRBV4-1 and J is TRBJ1-1; the D is unclear. V lost 4 bases, J lost 1 base, and 10 bases lay in between. Per germline, CDR1 MGHRA and CDR2 YSYEKL. The CDR3 is 14 amino acids. The CDR3 loop reads CASSPPKRNTEAFF. In DNA form, the CDR3 reads TGCGCCAGCAGCCCCCCAAAGAGGAACACTGAAGCTTTCTTT.

V usage is TRBV6-5 and J usage is TRBJ2-7; D gene ambiguous. Germline CDR1 reads MNHEY; CDR2 reads SVGAGI. CDR3 size: 13 residues. The V and J ends lost 5 bases and 0 bases respectively, with 8 bases between them. Here the CDR3 DNA reads TGTGCCAGCAGTCCACCCGGCTCCTACGAGCAGTACTTC. Amino acid sequence: CASSPPGSYEQYF.

V usage is TRBV18 and J usage is TRBJ1-4; TRBD1 might be the D (6 bases). This CDR3 has 14 amino acids. CDR1 KGHSH and CDR2 LQKENI come from the germline V gene. V was pared by 2 bases and J by 7 bases, with 11 bases between. CDR3: CASSPTTGSEKLFF. The CDR3 DNA reads TGTGCCAGCTCACCAACGACAGGCAGTGAAAAACTGTTTTTT.

The V gene is TRBV30, the J gene TRBJ1-6; D may be TRBD1 (5 bases). Per the germline V gene, CDR1 is GTSNPN and CDR2 is SVGIG (reference sequence). There are 14 residues in the CDR3. V was pared by 4 bases and J by 5 bases, with 12 bases between. The CDR3 loop is CAWTHGGNNSPLHF. CDR3 sequence (DNA): TGTGCCTGGACTCACGGGGGTAATAATTCACCCCTCCACTTT.

This clone is classed as medium-sized. The chain combines TRBV7-9 with TRBJ1-2; D gene unclear. V gave up 2 bases and J gave up 3 bases, with 22 bases separating them. The germline V gene encodes CDR1 SEHNR and CDR2 FQNEAQ (reference sequence). CDR3 length: 18 residues. DNA for the CDR3: TGTGCCAGCAGCTTATTAGAGGAATTCTTACGTTTGGACTATGGCTACACCTTC. Translation: CASSLLEEFLRLDYGYTF.

In this sample, this clone turned up a few times. In the same sample, other DNA sequences code for this CDR3. The rearrangement joins TRBV7-2 to TRBJ1-6, with TRBD1 matching over 9 bases. This CDR3 contains 15 residues. Germline assignment: CDR1 SGHTA and CDR2 FQGNSA. The J segment lost 5 bases and the V segment lost 5 bases, leaving 4 bases of the junction unmatched. The CDR3 DNA is TGTGCCAGCAGCCCAAGGGACAGGGATAATTCACCCCTCCACTTT. Translation: CASSPRDRDNSPLHF.

This rearrangement joins TRBV18 to TRBJ1-5; 9 positions agree with TRBD1. CDR1 and CDR2 from the germline V gene are KGHSH and LQKENI. The J segment lost 4 bases and the V segment lost 11 bases, leaving 12 bases of the junction unmatched. The CDR3 runs 15 residues. CDR3 loop: CARAPDRGGNQPQHF. The CDR3 coding sequence is TGTGCCCGCGCACCCGACAGGGGGGGGAATCAGCCCCAGCATTTT.

This clone turned up a few times. The gene calls are TRBV13 and TRBJ1-2, with a possible D match to TRBD1 (5 bases). CDR3 size: 12 residues. CDR1 PRHDT and CDR2 FYEKMQ come from the germline V gene (reference sequence). V lost 5 bases, J lost 4 bases, and 8 bases lay in between. The CDR3 reads CASSAGGYGYTF. CDR3 DNA: TGTGCCAGCAGCGCCGGGGGCTATGGCTACACCTTC.

The V and J genes are TRBV2 and TRBJ2-1, with D possibly matching TRBD2 (6 bases). Germline V gene data show CDR1 as SNHLY and CDR2 as FYNNEI. CDR3 length equals 14 residues. V gave up 8 bases and J gave up 4 bases, with 15 bases separating them. The DNA for the CDR3 is TGTGCCAGCCGCCCGGGACTTTCATACAATGAGCAGTTCTTC. It translates to CASRPGLSYNEQFF.

The gene calls are TRBV30 and TRBJ1-1; the D is unclear. Germline CDR1 and CDR2: GTSNPN and SVGIG (reference sequence). This CDR3 region has 14 residues. Trimming stripped 8 bases from V and 0 bases from J, with 16 bases between. CDR3 DNA: TGTGCCACTAAACACCGGGTTTTGAACACTGAAGCTTTCTTT. It translates to CATKHRVLNTEAFF. The whole variable domain, filled in from reference TRBV30 and TRBJ1-1, reads SQTIHQWPATLVQPVGSPLSLECTVEGTSNPNLYWYRQAAGRGLQLLFYSVGIGQISSEVPQNLSASRPQDRQFILSSKKLLLSDSGFYLCATKHRVLNTEAFFGQGTRLTVV.

The chain joins TRBV19 to TRBJ2-7; TRBD2 matches 9 bases. V lost 7 bases to trimming and J lost 7 bases; unmatched junction nucleotides: 8. The V gene's germline CDR1 is LNHDA and CDR2 SQIVND (reference sequence). This CDR3 contains 13 residues. DNA of the CDR3: TGTGCCAGTAATTTAGCGGGAGCGGTTGAGCAGTACTTC. Residues: CASNLAGAVEQYF.

The chain has TRBV20-1 and TRBJ2-7; 7 nucleotides agree with TRBD1. The CDR3 has 11 amino acids. Per the germline V gene, CDR1 is DFQATT and CDR2 is SNEGSKA (reference sequence). The CDR3 DNA reads as TGCAAAGGGGGCGCAGGAGTCGAGCAGTACTTC. Translated: CKGGAGVEQYF.

This clone turned up a few times. The V and J genes are TRBV5-1 and TRBJ2-2; the D gene is possibly TRBD2 (6 bases). CDR3 size: 14 residues. Trimming took off 6 bases at V and 5 bases at J, with 14 bases between the two ends. Germline assignment: CDR1 SGHRS and CDR2 YFSETQ. CDR3 in DNA: TGCGCCAGCAAAATCGGAGGGGATACCGGGGAGCTGTTTTTT. Protein: CASKIGGDTGELFF.

This clone occurred a few times. The chain carries TRBV15 and TRBJ2-3, with D maybe TRBD1 (6 bases). This CDR3 is built from 14 residues. Trimming shortened V by 7 bases and J by 1 base, and 12 bases separated the two germline ends. The germline CDR1 and CDR2 sequences are LNHNV and YYDKDF (reference sequence). CDR3 coding DNA: TGTGCCACCAAGCAAGGGGGAGGCACAGATACGCAGTATTTT. This translates into CATKQGGGTDTQYF.

The chain employs TRBV7-8 and TRBJ2-7, with no clear D. Looked up from germline, CDR1 is SGHVS and CDR2 is FQNEAQ. The CDR3 is made up of 12 amino acids. Trimming removed 2 bases at V and 3 bases at J, with 5 bases between. In nucleotides, the CDR3 is TGTGCCAGCAGCTTATCCGGCTACGAGCAGTACTTC. Translated: CASSLSGYEQYF.

V usage is TRBV4-2 and J usage is TRBJ2-5; 7 bases are shared with TRBD2. V lost 0 bases to trimming and J lost 5 bases; unmatched junction nucleotides: 0. Looked up from germline, CDR1 is LGHNA and CDR2 is YNFKEQ. This CDR3 has 13 residues. This CDR3 reads CASSQEGGETQYF. As DNA, the CDR3 is TGTGCCAGCAGCCAAGAGGGAGGGGAGACCCAGTACTTC.

This chain links TRBV15 with TRBJ1-3; D may be TRBD1 (5 bases). CDR1 and CDR2 (germline): LNHNV, YYDKDF (reference sequence). The CDR3 covers 15 residues. The ends were cut back, 5 bases at V and 4 bases at J, with 15 bases in the middle. The CDR3 coding sequence is TGTGCCACCAGCGGCGCAGGGATGGAGGGAAACACCATATATTTT. This translates into CATSGAGMEGNTIYF.

The chain couples TRBV18 to TRBJ2-2, with D possibly matching TRBD1 (5 bases). The germline gives CDR1 KGHSH, CDR2 LQKENI. V lost 3 bases, J lost 0 bases, and 11 bases lay in between. This CDR3 spans 16 amino acids. The CDR3 coding sequence is TGTGCCAGCTCACCTGTGACAGTCGCGAACACCGGGGAGCTGTTTTTT. Protein product: CASSPVTVANTGELFF.

The chain has TRBV18 and TRBJ1-1; TRBD1 matches 7 bases. J was trimmed by 8 bases and V by 3 bases; bases with no gene match: 6. Germline V gives CDR1 KGHSH, CDR2 LQKENI. The CDR3 totals 13 residues. The CDR3 sequence is CASSPGQEGEAFF. The DNA for the CDR3 is TGTGCCAGCTCACCCGGACAGGAGGGGGAAGCTTTCTTT.

This sequence joins TRBV5-1 and TRBJ2-1; 8 bases line up with TRBD1. The junction had 8 bases not matched to a gene; V was cut back by 6 bases and J by 9 bases. The CDR3 covers 13 residues. In germline, CDR1 is SGHRS, CDR2 YFSETQ. This chain's CDR3 is CASTGGTPGEQFF. Here the CDR3 DNA reads TGCGCCAGCACAGGGGGCACTCCGGGTGAGCAGTTCTTC.

A few counts support this clone. This chain links TRBV21-1 with TRBJ2-3; the table assigns TRBD2, which was not confirmed against the DNA. TRBV21-1 corresponds to a pseudogene. This CDR3 contains 21 residues. Written as DNA, the CDR3 is TGTGCCAGCAGCAAAGAAGGGGACTGTGGCGGGGGGGGTAGTAGGACAGATACGCAGTATTTT. Amino acid sequence: CASSKEGDCGGGGSRTDTQYF.

This sequence joins TRBV28 and TRBJ2-7; 7 bases are shared with TRBD2. The J segment lost 2 bases and the V segment lost 8 bases, leaving 6 bases of the junction unmatched. The CDR3 is 13 amino acids. Germline V gives CDR1 MDHEN, CDR2 SYDVKM. CDR3 nucleotide sequence: TGTGCCAGCTTGGGACTACCTACCTACGAGCAGTACTTC. Protein sequence: CASLGLPTYEQYF.

This chain joins TRBV18 and TRBJ2-1, with D perhaps matching TRBD1 (6 bases). V gave up 3 bases and J gave up 0 bases, with 12 bases separating them. CDR3 length: 16 residues. Germline V gene lookup returns CDR1 KGHSH and CDR2 LQKENI. CDR3 sequence: CASSPYRVSSYNEQFF. CDR3 in DNA: TGTGCCAGCTCACCGTACAGGGTGAGCTCCTACAATGAGCAGTTCTTC.